This entry describes one TCR beta chain. TCRdb reprocessed the RT-PCR reads with MiXCR, giving one entry per CDR3 protein. The data show 400,000 to 650,000 distinct CDR3 sequences, with more than 7% seen just once and approximately 14% held by the top ten. This sample was taken from a study of response to subunit inactivated influenza vaccine. This TCR derives from a man between 50 and 69 years old who received an inactivated influenza vaccine. The material sequenced was PBMCs from blood, taken around 25 months after vaccination.

The CDR3 DNA reads TGTGCCACCAGCAGAGATCTCGTGACAGGGGGCCAGGGCCATACGCAGTATTTT. This sequence encodes CATSRDLVTGGQGHTQYF. The chain recombines TRBV15 with TRBJ2-3; 10 bases are a match to TRBD1. This CDR3 spans 18 amino acids. Germline CDR1 and CDR2: LNHNV and YYDKDF (reference sequence). V dropped 0 bases and J dropped 7; count of bases not matched to a gene: 13.